The 4 T cell receptor beta chains given below trace back to one sample, sequenced in a study of cytomegalovirus exposure and HLA in healthy donors. A multiplex PCR was run with 60 Vbeta primers and 13 Jbeta primers. Using immunoSEQ multiplex PCR, the repertoire was profiled, and TCRdb retains in-frame clones only, with some absent. Here the sample spans over 110,000 clones, around 79% being singletons. Sequencing was performed on PBMCs. The origin of the receptors is a woman aged 45-60 years in good health and CMV-seropositive.

The chain is built from TRBV4-2 and TRBJ1-2; TRBD1 aligns across 11 bases. This CDR3 region has 17 residues. Germline assignment: CDR1 LGHNA and CDR2 YNFKEQ. Trimming took 0 bases from V and 3 from J; bases not matched to a gene: 6. In DNA form, the CDR3 reads TGTGCCAGCAGCCAAGAGGGACAGGGGGTTTGGGACTATGGCTACACCTTC. Amino acid sequence: CASSQEGQGVWDYGYTF.

The chain couples TRBV19 to TRBJ2-1; the match to TRBD2 covers 12 bases. Germline trimming cut 5 bases from V and 7 bases from J; bases unmatched to any gene: 12. Germline V gives CDR1 LNHDA, CDR2 SQIVND (reference sequence). There are 17 residues in the CDR3. CDR3 amino acids: CASSLTLLAGGRNEQFF. DNA of the CDR3: TGTGCCAGTAGTCTTACACTTCTAGCGGGGGGGCGGAATGAGCAGTTCTTC. The full variable domain, with the rest looked up from reference TRBV19 and TRBJ2-1, is DGGITQSPKYLFRKEGQNVTLSCEQNLNHDAMYWYRQDPGQGLRLIYYSQIVNDFQKGDIAEGYSVSREKKESFPLTVTSAQKNPTAFYLCASSLTLLAGGRNEQFFGPGTRLTVL.

The chain couples TRBV9 to TRBJ2-7; D unclear. CDR1 and CDR2 from the germline V gene are SGDLS and YYNGEE. The V end lost 0 bases, the J end lost 2 bases, and 6 bases lay between the germline ends. The CDR3 contains 13 residues. CDR3: CASSVDTAYEQYF. CDR3 nucleotide sequence: TGTGCCAGCAGCGTAGACACAGCCTACGAGCAGTACTTC.

The chain recombines TRBV6-5 with TRBJ1-2; D gene uncertain. Trimming took off 2 bases at V and 8 bases at J, with 9 bases between the two ends. The CDR3 consists of 12 residues. Germline CDR1 is MNHEY and CDR2 is SVGAGI. The CDR3 protein is CASSYRDGGYTF. The CDR3 region has the DNA TGTGCCAGCAGTTACCGGGATGGAGGCTACACCTTC.